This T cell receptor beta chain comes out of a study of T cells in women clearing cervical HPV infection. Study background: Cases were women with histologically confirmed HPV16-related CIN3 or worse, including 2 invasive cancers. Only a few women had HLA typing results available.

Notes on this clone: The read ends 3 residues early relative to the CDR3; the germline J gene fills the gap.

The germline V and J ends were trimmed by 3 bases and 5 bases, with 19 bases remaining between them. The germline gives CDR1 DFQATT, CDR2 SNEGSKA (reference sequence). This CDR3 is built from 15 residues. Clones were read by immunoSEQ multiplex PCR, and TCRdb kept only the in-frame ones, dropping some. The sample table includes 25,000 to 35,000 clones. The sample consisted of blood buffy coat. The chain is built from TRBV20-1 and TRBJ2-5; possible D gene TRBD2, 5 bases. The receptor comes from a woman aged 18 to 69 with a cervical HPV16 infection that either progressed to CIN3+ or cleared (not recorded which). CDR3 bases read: TGCAGTGCTAGTGGGAGAACAAGGCGGGCCGAGACC. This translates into CSASGRTRRAET. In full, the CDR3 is CSASGRTRRAETQYF.